What follows describes a single T cell receptor (beta chain). The record originates from a study of CD8 T cells in Susac syndrome. Trimming stripped 1 base from V and 7 bases from J, with 10 bases between. This CDR3 is 14 amino acids long. Peripheral blood CD8+ and CD4+ T cells were profiled by TCR beta sequencing. The study used treatment-naive patients who had stable or active relapsing-remitting disease as multiple sclerosis controls. Random-hexamer reverse transcription was applied to about 0.45 to 1 ug RNA. MiXCR was run by TCRdb on the immunoSEQ multiplex PCR reads, yielding one entry per CDR3 protein. The sample lists about 200,000 distinct CDR3 sequences, 85% to 95% occurring once.

Sequencing was carried out using CD4+ T cells from PBMCs. The source is a human donor with multiple sclerosis. J is TRBJ1-4 and V is TRBV12-3 or TRBV12-4, with D possibly matching TRBD1 (5 bases). CDR3 DNA: TGTGCCAGCAGTTTAGGAGGGACCCCTGAAAAACTGTTTTTT. Its translation: CASSLGGTPEKLFF.